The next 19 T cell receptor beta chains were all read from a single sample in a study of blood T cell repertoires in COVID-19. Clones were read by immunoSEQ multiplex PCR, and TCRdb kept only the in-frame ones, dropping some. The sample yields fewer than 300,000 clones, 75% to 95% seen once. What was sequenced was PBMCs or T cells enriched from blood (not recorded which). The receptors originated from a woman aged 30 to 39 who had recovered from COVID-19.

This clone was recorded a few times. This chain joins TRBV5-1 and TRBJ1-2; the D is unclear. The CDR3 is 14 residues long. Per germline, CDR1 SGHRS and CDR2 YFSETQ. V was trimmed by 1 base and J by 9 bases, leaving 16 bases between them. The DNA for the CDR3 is TGCGCCAGCAGCTTGTTGGAGGGAGCGATAAGCTACACCTTC. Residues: CASSLLEGAISYTF. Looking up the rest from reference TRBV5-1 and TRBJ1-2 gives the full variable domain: KAGVTQTPRYLIKTRGQQVTLSCSPISGHRSVSWYQQTPGQGLQFLFEYFSETQRNKGNFPGRFSGRQFSNSRSEMNVSTLELGDSALYLCASSLLEGAISYTFGSGTRLTVV.

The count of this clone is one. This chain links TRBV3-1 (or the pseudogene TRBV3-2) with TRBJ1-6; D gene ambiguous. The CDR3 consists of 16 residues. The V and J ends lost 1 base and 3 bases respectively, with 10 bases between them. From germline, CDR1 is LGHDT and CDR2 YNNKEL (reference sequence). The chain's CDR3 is CASSQGESDYNSPLHF. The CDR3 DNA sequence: TGTGCCAGCAGCCAAGGGGAGTCGGACTATAATTCACCCCTCCACTTT.

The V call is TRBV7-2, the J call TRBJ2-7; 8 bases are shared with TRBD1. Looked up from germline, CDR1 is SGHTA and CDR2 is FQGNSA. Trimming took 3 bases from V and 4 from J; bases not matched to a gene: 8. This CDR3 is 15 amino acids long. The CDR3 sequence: CASSFWGQEAYEQYF. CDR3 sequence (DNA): TGTGCCAGCAGCTTCTGGGGACAGGAGGCATACGAGCAGTACTTC.

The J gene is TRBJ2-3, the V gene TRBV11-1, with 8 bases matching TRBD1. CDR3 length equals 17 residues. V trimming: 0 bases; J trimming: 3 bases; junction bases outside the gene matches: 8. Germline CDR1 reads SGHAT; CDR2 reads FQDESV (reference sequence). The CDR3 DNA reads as TGTGCCAGCAGCTTAGCTTTGGCAGGGGGCAAGACAGATACGCAGTATTTT. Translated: CASSLALAGGKTDTQYF.

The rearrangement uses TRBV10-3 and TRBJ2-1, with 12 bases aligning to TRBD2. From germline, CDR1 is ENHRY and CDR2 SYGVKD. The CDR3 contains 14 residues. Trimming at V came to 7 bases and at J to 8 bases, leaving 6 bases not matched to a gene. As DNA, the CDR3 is TGTGCCATCAAAATGGGACTAGCGGGCGATGAGCAGTTCTTC. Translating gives CAIKMGLAGDEQFF.

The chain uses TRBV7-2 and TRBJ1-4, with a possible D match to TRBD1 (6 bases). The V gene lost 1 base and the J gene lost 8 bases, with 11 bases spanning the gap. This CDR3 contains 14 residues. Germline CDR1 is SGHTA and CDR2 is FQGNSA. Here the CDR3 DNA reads TGTGCCAGCAGCTTAGACGGGAGGGGGGAAAAACTGTTTTTT. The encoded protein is CASSLDGRGEKLFF.

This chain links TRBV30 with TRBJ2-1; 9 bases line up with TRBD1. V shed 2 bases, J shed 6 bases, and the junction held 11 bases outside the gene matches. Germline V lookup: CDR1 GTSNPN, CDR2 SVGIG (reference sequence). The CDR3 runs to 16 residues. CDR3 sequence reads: CAWSPPDRGASNEQFF. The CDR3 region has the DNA TGTGCCTGGAGTCCCCCAGACAGGGGGGCCTCCAATGAGCAGTTCTTC.

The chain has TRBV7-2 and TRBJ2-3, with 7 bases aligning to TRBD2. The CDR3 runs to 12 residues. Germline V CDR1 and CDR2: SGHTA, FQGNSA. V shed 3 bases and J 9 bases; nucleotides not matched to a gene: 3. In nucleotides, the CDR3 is TGTGCCAGCAGCTTTTTTAGCGGGACGCAGTATTTT. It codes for CASSFFSGTQYF.

CDR3 nucleotide sequence: TGTGCCAGTAGTTTTGGGGACAGGGTCACCGGGGAGCTGTTTTTT. The encoded protein is CASSFGDRVTGELFF. The chain is built from TRBV19 and TRBJ2-2; 9 nucleotides match TRBD1. CDR3 size: 15 residues. Germline-derived CDR1 and CDR2 are LNHDA and SQIVND (reference sequence). J was trimmed by 4 bases and V by 5 bases; bases with no gene match: 5. Complete variable domain (other parts from reference TRBV19 and TRBJ2-2): DGGITQSPKYLFRKEGQNVTLSCEQNLNHDAMYWYRQDPGQGLRLIYYSQIVNDFQKGDIAEGYSVSREKKESFPLTVTSAQKNPTAFYLCASSFGDRVTGELFFGEGSRLTVL.

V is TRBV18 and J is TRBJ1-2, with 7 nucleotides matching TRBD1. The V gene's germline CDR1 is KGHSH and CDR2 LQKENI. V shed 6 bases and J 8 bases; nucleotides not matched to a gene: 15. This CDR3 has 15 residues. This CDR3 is CASSRRDRQLGGYTF. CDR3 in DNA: TGTGCCAGCTCTCGCCGGGACAGACAACTGGGGGGCTACACCTTC.

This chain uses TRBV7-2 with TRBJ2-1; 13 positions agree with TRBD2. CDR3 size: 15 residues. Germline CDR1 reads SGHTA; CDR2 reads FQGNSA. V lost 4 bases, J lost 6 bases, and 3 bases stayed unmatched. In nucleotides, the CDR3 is TGTGCCAGCAGCTGGACTAGCGGGAGTGCCAATGAGCAGTTCTTC. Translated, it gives CASSWTSGSANEQFF.

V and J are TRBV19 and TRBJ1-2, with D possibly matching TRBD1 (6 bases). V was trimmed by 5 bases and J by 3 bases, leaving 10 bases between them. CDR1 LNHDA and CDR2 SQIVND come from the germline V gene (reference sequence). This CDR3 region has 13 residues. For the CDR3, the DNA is TGTGCCAGTAGTGGGCAGGGGCACTATGGCTACACCTTC. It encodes CASSGQGHYGYTF.

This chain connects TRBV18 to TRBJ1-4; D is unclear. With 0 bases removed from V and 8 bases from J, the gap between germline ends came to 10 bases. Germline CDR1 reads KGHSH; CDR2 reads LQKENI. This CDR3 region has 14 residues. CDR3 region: CASSPPWGGEKLFF. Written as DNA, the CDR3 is TGTGCCAGCTCACCACCGTGGGGAGGCGAAAAACTGTTTTTT.

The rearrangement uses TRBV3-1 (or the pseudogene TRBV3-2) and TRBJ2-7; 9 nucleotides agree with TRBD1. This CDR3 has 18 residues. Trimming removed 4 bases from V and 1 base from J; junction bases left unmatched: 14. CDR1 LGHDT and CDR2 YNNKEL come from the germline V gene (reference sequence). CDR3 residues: CASSPNPRDREKSYEQYF. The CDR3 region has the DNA TGTGCCAGCAGCCCCAACCCCCGGGACAGGGAGAAGTCCTACGAGCAGTACTTC.

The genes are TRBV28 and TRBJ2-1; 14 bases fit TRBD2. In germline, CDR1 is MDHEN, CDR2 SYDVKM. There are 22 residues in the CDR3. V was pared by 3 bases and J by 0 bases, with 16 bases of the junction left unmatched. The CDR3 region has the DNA TGTGCCAGCAGTTTGGGACTAGCGGGAGTAGGGGCGGGGGCTAGCTCCTACAATGAGCAGTTCTTC. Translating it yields CASSLGLAGVGAGASSYNEQFF.

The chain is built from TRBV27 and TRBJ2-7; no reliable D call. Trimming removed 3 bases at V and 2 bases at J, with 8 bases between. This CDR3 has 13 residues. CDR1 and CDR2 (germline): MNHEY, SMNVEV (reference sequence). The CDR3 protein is CASSLRYAYEQYF. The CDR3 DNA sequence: TGTGCCAGCAGTTTGCGGTACGCCTACGAGCAGTACTTC.

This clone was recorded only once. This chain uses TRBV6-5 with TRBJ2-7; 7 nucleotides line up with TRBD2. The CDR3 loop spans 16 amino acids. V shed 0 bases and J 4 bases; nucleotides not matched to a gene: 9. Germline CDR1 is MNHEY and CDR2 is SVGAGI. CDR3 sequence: CASSYSTSGATYEQYF. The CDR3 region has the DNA TGTGCCAGCAGTTACTCGACGAGCGGGGCGACTTACGAGCAGTACTTC.

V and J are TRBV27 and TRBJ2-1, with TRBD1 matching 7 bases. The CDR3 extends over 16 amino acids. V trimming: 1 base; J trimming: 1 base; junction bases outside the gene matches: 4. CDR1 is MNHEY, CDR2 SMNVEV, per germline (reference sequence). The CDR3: CASSLLQGTSYNEQFF. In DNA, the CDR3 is TGTGCCAGCAGTTTATTACAGGGGACGTCCTACAATGAGCAGTTCTTC.

CDR3 sequence reads: CASSYRQGSNQPQHF. Written as DNA, the CDR3 is TGTGCCAGCAGTTACCGGCAGGGGAGCAATCAGCCCCAGCATTTT. The chain combines TRBV6-2 or TRBV6-3 with TRBJ1-5, with a tentative D call TRBD1 (6 bases). CDR1 is MNHEY and CDR2 is SVGEGT in the germline V gene. This CDR3 is built from 15 residues. Trimming removed 2 bases from V and 1 base from J, with 9 bases in between.